This is a list of T cell receptor beta chains from one sample in a study of T cells in Graves' hyperthyroidism and ophthalmopathy. TCRdb reanalysed the multiplex PCR reads using MiXCR and keeps one entry per CDR3 protein. The sample shows about 410,000 distinct CDR3 sequences, roughly 14% of them seen only once. Sequencing input: blood. The source is a man younger than 35 with Graves' ophthalmopathy. Both conserved end residues are trimmed from each CDR3. Each record gives: clone size, J gene, CDR3 length, V gene, CDR3 protein. The size of a clone is reported for some rows only, either as once, few or many, or as a class for expanded clones.

- TRBJ2-7 16 TRBV11-2 ASSSSRTEWTVDYEQY
many TRBJ2-7 9 TRBV28 AAGAYYEQY
few TRBJ2-1 13 TRBV30 AWAGERTGGNEQF
many TRBJ2-1 13 TRBV7-8 ASTPFRGGNNEQF
- TRBJ2-7 13 TRBV5-1 ASSLATAIGEEQY
few TRBJ2-3 11 TRBV13 ASSATEQVTQY
many TRBJ1-6 13 TRBV3-1 ASSRTTERNSPLH
many TRBJ2-7 10 TRBV12-3/TRBV12-4 ASSLARGKQY
many TRBJ2-7 13 TRBV5-1 ASSLEGTGPYEQY
many TRBJ2-3 11 TRBV7-6 ASSDGFGETQY
- TRBJ1-6 15 TRBV6-1 ASSETGGFAYNSPLH
many TRBJ2-1 10 TRBV29-1 SAKTVYNEQF
many TRBJ1-1 12 TRBV20-1 SALEGGLGTEAF
many TRBJ2-5 13 TRBV12-3/TRBV12-4 ASRLQAGGEETQY
few TRBJ2-1 15 TRBV11-3 ASSPSGLAGEGNEQF
- TRBJ2-6 14 TRBV19 ASTNRGGLGANVLT
many TRBJ2-3 11 TRBV27 ASRLLGPDTQY
many TRBJ1-1 12 TRBV13 ASSPARGNTEAF
few TRBJ1-2 13 TRBV10-2 ASSVWTDKGYGYT
many TRBJ1-2 13 TRBV30 AWSDTDSYNYGYT
few TRBJ2-1 10 TRBV20-1 SARVSGGEQF
many TRBJ2-5 12 TRBV7-9 ASSADREQETQY
many TRBJ2-7 13 TRBV3-1 ASSLKGVYAYEQY
many TRBJ2-3 16 TRBV6-5 ASSYSTTDGGNTDTQY
- TRBJ2-2 13 TRBV4-2 ASSQWESNTGELF
many TRBJ1-1 11 TRBV6-1 ASSAGGAGEAF
many TRBJ2-7 15 TRBV2 ASSSGTGGARAYEQY
- TRBJ2-1 12 TRBV6-2/TRBV6-3 ASGRLSGYNEQF
- TRBJ2-7 13 TRBV20-1 SARDRDSGGYEQY
few TRBJ2-6 12 TRBV18 ASSQTSGANVLT
few TRBJ1-5 13 TRBV20-1 SAREAGALNQPQH
many TRBJ2-1 16 TRBV28 ASSERTSGSVPYNEQF
many TRBJ2-3 6 TRBV20-1 SVDTQY
many TRBJ1-5 12 TRBV11-2 ASSSWDSEQPQH
many TRBJ2-5 12 TRBV29-1 SVEEQGGQETQY
- TRBJ2-5 12 TRBV5-1 ASSSGGYQETQY
many TRBJ1-5 14 TRBV12-3/TRBV12-4 ASSLDTWLGNQPQH
- TRBJ2-7 12 TRBV28 ASTKLAGTYEQY
many TRBJ2-7 12 TRBV24-1 ATSDSGTYYEQY
few TRBJ2-7 11 TRBV9 ASSVDGSYEQY
many TRBJ2-7 12 TRBV10-3 AIRAGTGVYEQY
many TRBJ1-1 12 TRBV6-2/TRBV6-3 ASSSRQGITEAF
- TRBJ1-6 14 TRBV5-6 ASSLGGRYYNSPLH
- TRBJ2-7 11 TRBV29-1 SVVDSGDYEQY
many TRBJ2-7 11 TRBV3-1 ASSQEGVWEQY
few TRBJ1-6 13 TRBV27 ASTSFLVFNSPLH
few TRBJ2-3 9 TRBV12-3/TRBV12-4 ASSLGYTQY
many TRBJ1-5 13 TRBV27 ASSLSEGGGQPQH
many TRBJ2-5 9 TRBV20-1 SARPLETQY
- TRBJ1-3 12 TRBV29-1 SVEGGNSGNTIY
many TRBJ1-5 13 TRBV5-5 ASGDGTRGNQPQH